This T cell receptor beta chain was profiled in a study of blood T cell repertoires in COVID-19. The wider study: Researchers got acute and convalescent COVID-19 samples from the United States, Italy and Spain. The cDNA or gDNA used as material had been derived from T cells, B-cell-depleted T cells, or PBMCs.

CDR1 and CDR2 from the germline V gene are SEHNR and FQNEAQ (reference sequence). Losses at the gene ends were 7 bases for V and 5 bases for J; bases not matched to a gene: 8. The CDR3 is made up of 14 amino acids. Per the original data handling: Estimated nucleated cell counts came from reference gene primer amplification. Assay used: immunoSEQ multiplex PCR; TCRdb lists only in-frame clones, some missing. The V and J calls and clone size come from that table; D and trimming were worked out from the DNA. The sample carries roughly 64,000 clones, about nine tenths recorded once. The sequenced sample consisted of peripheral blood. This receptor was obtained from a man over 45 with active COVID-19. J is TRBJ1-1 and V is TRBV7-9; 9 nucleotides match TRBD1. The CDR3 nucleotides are TGTGCCAGCACCCTGACAGGGGGATCTACTGAAGCTTTCTTT. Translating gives CASTLTGGSTEAFF.